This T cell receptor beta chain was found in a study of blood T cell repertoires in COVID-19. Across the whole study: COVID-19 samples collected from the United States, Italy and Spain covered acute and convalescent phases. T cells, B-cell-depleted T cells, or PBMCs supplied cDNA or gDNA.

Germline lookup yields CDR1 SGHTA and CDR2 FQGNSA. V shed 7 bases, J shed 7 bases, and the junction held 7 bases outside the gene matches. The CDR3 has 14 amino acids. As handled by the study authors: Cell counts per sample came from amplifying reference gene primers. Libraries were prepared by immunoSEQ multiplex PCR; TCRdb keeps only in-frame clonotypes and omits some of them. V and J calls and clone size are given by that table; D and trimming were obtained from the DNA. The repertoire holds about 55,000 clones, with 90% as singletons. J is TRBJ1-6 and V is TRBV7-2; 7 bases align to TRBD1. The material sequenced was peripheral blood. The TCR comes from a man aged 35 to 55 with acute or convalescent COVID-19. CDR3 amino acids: CASTDGTANSPLHF. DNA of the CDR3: TGTGCCAGCACCGATGGGACAGCCAATTCACCCCTCCACTTT.